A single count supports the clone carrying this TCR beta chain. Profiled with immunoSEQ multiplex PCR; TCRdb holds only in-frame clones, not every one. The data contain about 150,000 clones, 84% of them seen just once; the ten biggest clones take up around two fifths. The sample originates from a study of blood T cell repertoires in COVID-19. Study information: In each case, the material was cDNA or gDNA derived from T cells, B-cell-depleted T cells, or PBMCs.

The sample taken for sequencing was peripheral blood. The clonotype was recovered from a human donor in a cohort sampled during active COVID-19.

Written as DNA, the CDR3 is TGTGCCAGCAGTCTCAGCGGGGAGGTAGGCCCCAACACCGGGGAGCTGTTTTTT. Its protein is CASSLSGEVGPNTGELFF. V is TRBV6-6 and J is TRBJ2-2; 7 nucleotides align to TRBD2. The CDR3 is 18 residues long. The V segment lost 5 bases and the J segment 2 bases; nucleotides outside the gene matches: 14. CDR1 MNHNY and CDR2 SVGAGI come from the germline V gene (reference sequence).